These 24 T cell receptor beta chains were all obtained from the same sample, sequenced in a study of blood T cell repertoires in COVID-19. Clones were sequenced by immunoSEQ multiplex PCR, and TCRdb holds only the in-frame ones, with some missing. In the table there are 200,000 or so clones, about 88% of which are singletons. Specimen: PBMCs or T cells enriched from blood (not recorded which). Source of these receptors: a woman aged 25 to 39 who had recovered from COVID-19.

This clone was seen once. The chain is built from TRBV6-5 and TRBJ1-6, with TRBD1 as a possible D gene (5 bases). The CDR3 spans 16 residues. Trimming stripped 0 bases from V and 2 bases from J, with 8 bases between. Germline CDR1 MNHEY, CDR2 SVGAGI. The CDR3 DNA reads TGTGCCAGCAGTTACTCAGGGGTCACCTATAATTCACCCCTCCACTTT. Translation: CASSYSGVTYNSPLHF.

The genes are TRBV14 and TRBJ2-1; D is possibly TRBD2 (6 bases). V shed 2 bases and J shed 3 bases, with 20 bases lying between them. Looked up from germline, CDR1 is SGHDN and CDR2 is FVKESK. CDR3 length equals 18 residues. CDR3 coding DNA: TGTGCCAGCAGCCAAAGTAGGCGCGGGACGGAATTCTACAATGAGCAGTTCTTC. Its translation is CASSQSRRGTEFYNEQFF.

The V call is TRBV4-3, the J call TRBJ1-5, with D uncertain. The CDR3 consists of 14 residues. Trimming removed 0 bases at V and 0 bases at J, with 3 bases between. CDR1 is LGHNA and CDR2 is YSLEER in the germline V gene. The CDR3 DNA is TGCGCCAGCAGCCAAGACAGTAGCAATCAGCCCCAGCATTTT. Amino acid sequence: CASSQDSSNQPQHF.

This chain uses TRBV19 with TRBJ2-1, with 9 bases identical to TRBD1. The CDR3 length is 16 residues. Trimming at V came to 5 bases and at J to 4 bases, leaving 9 bases not matched to a gene. The germline V gene has CDR1 LNHDA and CDR2 SQIVND (reference sequence). DNA for the CDR3: TGTGCCAGTAGTGGTTCGTGGGACAGGGTATACAATGAGCAGTTCTTC. Residues: CASSGSWDRVYNEQFF.

This clone was seen a handful of times. The chain employs TRBV7-3 and TRBJ1-1; 10 nucleotides align to TRBD1. J was trimmed by 4 bases and V by 5 bases; bases with no gene match: 4. The germline CDR1 and CDR2 sequences are SGHTA and FQGTGA. CDR3 length: 14 residues. CDR3 nucleotides: TGTGCCAGCAGCCCTGGACAGGGGGGCACTGAAGCTTTCTTT. This translates into CASSPGQGGTEAFF.

This clone was observed a single time. Additional DNA sequences in this sample encode the identical CDR3. CDR3 sequence (DNA): TGTGCCAGCAGCACCGGGTATGGCTACACCTTC. Its translation is CASSTGYGYTF. The V call is TRBV6-5, the J call TRBJ1-2; the D is unclear. This CDR3 comprises 11 residues. Trimming removed 6 bases at V and 5 bases at J, with 7 bases between. Germline values: CDR1 MNHEY, CDR2 SVGAGI.

V usage is TRBV7-2 and J usage is TRBJ1-3; 8 bases are shared with TRBD1. J was trimmed by 4 bases and V by 5 bases; bases with no gene match: 4. The CDR3 sequence is 14 residues long. CDR1 is SGHTA, CDR2 FQGNSA, per germline. The CDR3 DNA reads TGTGCCAGCAGCCTGGACAGGGACGGAAACACCATATATTTT. Protein: CASSLDRDGNTIYF. The full variable domain, in which reference TRBV7-2 and TRBJ1-3 provide the parts outside the CDR3, is GAGVSQSPSNKVTEKGKDVELRCDPISGHTALYWYRQSLGQGLEFLIYFQGNSAPDKSGLPSDRFSAERTGGSVSTLTIQRTQQEDSAVYLCASSLDRDGNTIYFGEGSWLTVV.

The chain combines TRBV5-4 with TRBJ1-4; D possibly corresponds to TRBD1 (6 bases). CDR3 size: 14 residues. Looked up from germline, CDR1 is SGHNT and CDR2 is YYREEE (reference sequence). V was shortened by 2 bases and J by 8 bases, with 13 bases between the two germline ends. The CDR3 reads CASSLQGTPEKLFF. The CDR3 DNA sequence: TGTGCCAGCAGCTTACAGGGTACTCCGGAAAAACTGTTTTTT.

Notes on this clone: Germline and junction disagree at one end, which may indicate a read error. CDR3 sequence reads: CASSQDPDRGNSGYTF. The CDR3 DNA reads as TGTGCCAGCAGCCAGGACCCGGACCGAGGGAACTCTGGCTACACCTTC. This chain links TRBV4-2 with TRBJ1-2, with D hard to call. Germline CDR1 and CDR2: LGHNA and YNFKEQ. The CDR3 runs to 16 residues.

The J gene is TRBJ2-1, the V gene TRBV7-2; TRBD1 is a possible D gene (6 bases). The V gene lost 0 bases and the J gene lost 9 bases, with 9 bases spanning the gap. The CDR3 is 13 amino acids. CDR1 and CDR2 (germline): SGHTA, FQGNSA. The CDR3 here is CASSLASDSEQFF. The CDR3, as DNA: TGTGCCAGCAGCTTAGCGTCGGACAGTGAGCAGTTCTTC.

The chain employs TRBV7-8 and TRBJ2-3, with D possibly TRBD2 on 7 matching bases. The CDR3 has 16 residues. Germline values: CDR1 SGHVS, CDR2 FQNEAQ. Trimming removed 2 bases at V and 2 bases at J, with 14 bases between. CDR3 sequence (DNA): TGTGCCAGCAGCTTAAGGGCGGGGGCCCCCACAGATACGCAGTATTTT. Translated: CASSLRAGAPTDTQYF.

The chain uses TRBV12-3 or TRBV12-4 and TRBJ1-6; D gene unclear. The germline V and J ends were trimmed by 4 bases and 11 bases, with 9 bases remaining between them. The length of the CDR3 is 12 residues. CDR3 protein: CASSSGLAPLHF. For the CDR3, the DNA is TGTGCCAGCAGTTCGGGGTTGGCACCCCTCCACTTT.

The V and J genes are TRBV27 and TRBJ1-1; 11 nucleotides agree with TRBD1. CDR3 size: 17 residues. Per germline, CDR1 MNHEY and CDR2 SMNVEV (reference sequence). With 8 bases clipped from V and 0 bases from J, the junction kept 11 bases outside the gene matches. The CDR3 protein is CASLEQGQGGMNTEAFF. Here the CDR3 DNA reads TGTGCCAGCTTGGAGCAGGGACAGGGGGGGATGAACACTGAAGCTTTCTTT.

This clone appeared once. V gene TRBV29-1 combines with J gene TRBJ1-1; D unclear. Trimming took 7 bases from V and 8 from J, leaving 14 bases between them. Germline V gene sequence: CDR1 SQVTM, CDR2 ANQGSEA. The CDR3 is 11 amino acids. CDR3 sequence: CSASASGEAFF. The CDR3 region has the DNA TGCAGCGCCTCGGCGTCGGGGGAAGCTTTCTTT.

The chain links TRBV5-1 to TRBJ2-3; D might be TRBD2 (6 bases). The CDR3 contains 14 residues. The V and J ends lost 4 bases and 2 bases respectively, with 11 bases between them. Germline lookup yields CDR1 SGHRS and CDR2 YFSETQ. CDR3 coding DNA: TGCGCCAGCAGCCCGGGACTCAACACAGATACGCAGTATTTT. Amino acids: CASSPGLNTDTQYF.

This rearrangement joins TRBV18 to TRBJ2-7, with 7 bases lining up with TRBD1. The germline CDR1 and CDR2 sequences are KGHSH and LQKENI. The CDR3 has 16 residues. V was clipped by 2 bases and J by 3 bases; unmatched bases: 10. The CDR3 protein is CASSPGVTGEFYEQYF. DNA of the CDR3: TGTGCCAGCTCACCAGGGGTTACAGGGGAGTTCTACGAGCAGTACTTC.

The rearrangement uses TRBV5-5 and TRBJ2-1; D possibly corresponds to TRBD2 (5 bases). V lost 4 bases and J lost 5, with 10 bases in between. Germline lookup yields CDR1 SGHKS and CDR2 YYEKEE (reference sequence). This CDR3 has 13 residues. The CDR3 sequence: CASSVDLNNEQFF. The CDR3 DNA reads as TGTGCCAGCAGCGTGGACTTAAACAATGAGCAGTTCTTC. The full variable domain, in which reference TRBV5-5 and TRBJ2-1 provide the parts outside the CDR3, is DAGVTQSPTHLIKTRGQQVTLRCSPISGHKSVSWYQQVLGQGPQFIFQYYEKEERGRGNFPDRFSARQFPNYSSELNVNALLLGDSALYLCASSVDLNNEQFFGPGTRLTVL.

This clone was seen only once. This chain links TRBV7-2 with TRBJ2-2; 12 nucleotides match TRBD2. Germline V CDR1 and CDR2: SGHTA, FQGNSA. CDR3 length equals 17 residues. Germline trimming cut 5 bases from V and 5 bases from J; bases unmatched to any gene: 9. This CDR3 reads CASSLGLAGTGTGELFF. The CDR3 bases are TGTGCCAGCAGCCTGGGACTAGCGGGTACTGGGACCGGGGAGCTGTTTTTT.

The chain links TRBV10-3 to TRBJ1-4; TRBD1 matches at 10 bases. Looked up from germline, CDR1 is ENHRY and CDR2 is SYGVKD. The CDR3 loop spans 13 amino acids. Trimming removed 6 bases from V and 8 bases from J; junction bases left unmatched: 3. The CDR3 nucleotides are TGTGCCATCAGCCCGACAGGGGGCGAAAAACTGTTTTTT. It encodes CAISPTGGEKLFF.

The rearrangement uses TRBV7-2 and TRBJ2-7, with 10 bases fitting TRBD2. The CDR3 sequence is 15 residues long. Germline V gene lookup returns CDR1 SGHTA and CDR2 FQGNSA. J was trimmed by 2 bases and V by 1 base; bases with no gene match: 2. The CDR3 nucleotides are TGTGCCAGCAGCTTAGGTAGCGGGGGGCCCTACGAGCAGTACTTC. It is translated as CASSLGSGGPYEQYF.

The V gene is TRBV5-4, the J gene TRBJ1-3; D not resolved. This CDR3 is 16 amino acids long. CDR1 is SGHNT, CDR2 YYREEE, per germline (reference sequence). With 4 bases removed from V and 1 base from J, the gap between germline ends came to 15 bases. This chain's CDR3 is CASSPGGSLSGNTIYF. In DNA, the CDR3 is TGTGCCAGCAGCCCCGGCGGGTCACTTTCTGGAAACACCATATATTTT.

The chain uses TRBV7-2 and TRBJ1-2; D may be TRBD1 (5 bases). The V gene's germline CDR1 is SGHTA and CDR2 FQGNSA. Trimming removed 2 bases at V and 3 bases at J, with 16 bases between. The CDR3 consists of 16 residues. This CDR3 is CASSLSSRDFDYGYTF. For the CDR3, the DNA is TGTGCCAGCAGCTTAAGTTCGCGGGACTTCGACTATGGCTACACCTTC.

The chain combines TRBV6-5 with TRBJ1-5; 7 positions match TRBD1. Per the germline V gene, CDR1 is MNHEY and CDR2 is SVGAGI. Trimming took 7 bases from V and 3 from J; bases not matched to a gene: 3. This CDR3 is built from 13 residues. The CDR3 DNA follows: TGTGCCAGCAACAGGGGACCCAATCAGCCCCAGCATTTT. The encoded protein is CASNRGPNQPQHF.

This sequence joins TRBV4-2 and TRBJ1-4; weak D call: TRBD1 (6 bases). The CDR3 sequence is 20 residues long. V shed 4 bases and J shed 3 bases, with 27 bases lying between them. Germline V CDR1 and CDR2: LGHNA, YNFKEQ. In DNA, the CDR3 is TGTGCCAGCAGCCCTCCACCATTACAGGGAGGGGTAGGAGCTAATGAAAAACTGTTTTTT. This translates into CASSPPPLQGGVGANEKLFF.